Shown below are 15 T cell receptor beta chains from a single sample sequenced in a study of T cell repertoires in cytomegalovirus infection. MiXCR, run by TCRdb on the reads, gives a single entry per CDR3 protein. The table lists around 550,000 distinct CDR3 sequences, more than 25% of them singletons. Sequenced material: PBMCs. The receptors were sampled from a human donor in good health (CMV status not recorded). Some clones in this sample may be carry-over from other donors' samples.

Concerning this clonotype: With a much larger clone just one base away, this may be a read error. This sequence joins TRBV7-2 and TRBJ2-1; D may be TRBD1 (5 bases). Per the germline V gene, CDR1 is SGHTA and CDR2 is FQGNSA. The CDR3 has 17 residues. The CDR3 loop reads CASSLAPQSAGNNEQLF. The CDR3, as DNA: TGTGCCAGCAGCTTAGCCCCCCAATCGGCAGGGAACAATGAGCAGTTATTC. Filled out from reference TRBV7-2 and TRBJ2-1, the complete variable domain reads GAGVSQSPSNKVTEKGKDVELRCDPISGHTALYWYRQSLGQGLEFLIYFQGNSAPDKSGLPSDRFSAERTGGSVSTLTIQRTQQEDSAVYLCASSLAPQSAGNNEQLFGPGTRLTVL.

This clonotype was seen a few times. The CDR3 region is CASSLGLELDTQYF. CDR3 in DNA: TGTGCCAGTAGTCTCGGACTAGAATTGGATACGCAGTATTTT. The genes are TRBV19 and TRBJ2-3; TRBD2 matches 7 bases. The CDR3 is made up of 14 amino acids. The V gene's germline CDR1 is LNHDA and CDR2 SQIVND (reference sequence). V trimming: 5 bases; J trimming: 6 bases; junction bases outside the gene matches: 8.

The J gene is TRBJ1-5, the V gene TRBV4-3; D unclear. Germline V lookup: CDR1 LGHNA, CDR2 YSLEER. The V end was cut by 0 bases, the J end by 4 bases, with 4 bases between. There are 13 residues in the CDR3. Here the CDR3 DNA reads TGCGCCAGCAGCCAAGACACTAATCAGCCCCAGCATTTT. It specifies CASSQDTNQPQHF.

This chain connects TRBV5-1 to TRBJ1-2, with TRBD1 matching over 7 bases. The germline gives CDR1 SGHRS, CDR2 YFSETQ. This CDR3 has 14 amino acids. V shed 4 bases, J shed 13 bases, and the junction held 16 bases outside the gene matches. This CDR3 is CASSARTGDFGITF. For the CDR3, the DNA is TGCGCCAGCAGCGCTCGTACAGGGGATTTTGGGATCACCTTC.

This clonotype has ten or more counts. The chain couples TRBV12-3 or TRBV12-4 to TRBJ1-5; TRBD1 might be the D (6 bases). The CDR3 sequence is 18 residues long. The V end lost 5 bases, the J end lost 1 base, and 21 bases lay between the germline ends. The CDR3 loop reads CASSPGRGGRVSNQPQHF. Written as DNA, the CDR3 is TGTGCCAGCAGTCCGGGGAGGGGGGGGCGCGTAAGCAATCAGCCCCAGCATTTT.

The chain combines TRBV14 with TRBJ1-2, with D possibly TRBD1 on 5 matching bases. Germline lookup yields CDR1 SGHDN and CDR2 FVKESK. The CDR3 length is 15 residues. Trimming pared 3 bases from V and 4 bases from J, leaving 15 bases between. CDR3 in DNA: TGTGCCAGCAGCCATCTTACCGGGGGTGGCTATGGCTACACCTTC. Translating gives CASSHLTGGGYGYTF.

V is TRBV19 and J is TRBJ2-3, with 8 nucleotides matching TRBD2. The CDR3 length is 15 residues. The V gene end was trimmed by 4 bases and the J gene end by 1 base; junction bases not matched to a gene: 4. The V gene's germline CDR1 is LNHDA and CDR2 SQIVND (reference sequence). Here the CDR3 reads CASSKGTRGTDTQYF. In DNA, the CDR3 is TGTGCCAGTAGTAAAGGGACTAGGGGCACAGATACGCAGTATTTT.

The V gene is TRBV6-2 or TRBV6-3, the J gene TRBJ2-7, with D hard to call. The CDR3 spans 13 residues. The V end was cut by 8 bases, the J end by 2 bases, with 13 bases between. Germline CDR1 and CDR2: MNHEY and SVGEGT. The chain's CDR3 is CASSPSTTYEQYV. The CDR3 DNA reads TGTGCCAGCTCCCCCTCCACCACCTACGAGCAGTACGTC.

V and J are TRBV6-1 and TRBJ2-7; D possibly corresponds to TRBD1 (6 bases). Trimming removed 5 bases at V and 3 bases at J, with 14 bases between. Germline CDR1 reads MNHNS; CDR2 reads SASEGT. The CDR3 runs to 14 residues. The CDR3 sequence is CASSYDRLYYEQYF. CDR3 sequence (DNA): TGTGCCAGCAGTTACGACAGGCTATACTACGAGCAGTACTTC.

This chain links TRBV20-1 with TRBJ2-3; 10 bases are a match to TRBD2. The CDR3 has 13 amino acids. Germline loops: CDR1 DFQATT, CDR2 SNEGSKA (reference sequence). The CDR3 protein is CSGSGTSADTQYF. CDR3 DNA sequence: TGCAGCGGTTCTGGGACTAGCGCAGATACGCAGTATTTT.

The J gene is TRBJ2-2, the V gene TRBV7-3; D gene ambiguous. The CDR3 loop spans 13 amino acids. Trimming pared 0 bases from V and 6 bases from J, leaving 5 bases between. CDR1 is SGHTA, CDR2 FQGTGA, per germline. CDR3 sequence (DNA): TGTGCCAGCAGCTTAACTTATTCCGGGGAGCTGTTTTTT. The encoded protein is CASSLTYSGELFF.

This chain's CDR3 is CASSIQSATSDPYGYTF. The CDR3 DNA reads TGTGCCAGTAGTATTCAGTCGGCGACCAGCGACCCTTATGGCTACACCTTC. The chain recombines TRBV19 with TRBJ1-2; D ambiguous. The CDR3 is 17 amino acids. The ends were cut back, 3 bases at V and 5 bases at J, with 22 bases in the middle. Looked up from germline, CDR1 is LNHDA and CDR2 is SQIVND (reference sequence).

In this sample, this clonotype turned up a few times. The chain uses TRBV7-2 and TRBJ2-2; the match to TRBD2 covers 9 bases. The CDR3 is 16 residues long. The trim removed 2 bases at V and 4 bases at J, leaving 5 bases unmatched. CDR1 is SGHTA, CDR2 FQGNSA, per germline. The CDR3 coding sequence is TGTGCCAGCAGCTTACTAGCGGGATTCGGCACCGGGGAGCTGTTTTTT. This gives the protein CASSLLAGFGTGELFF.

The genes are TRBV7-9 and TRBJ1-2; TRBD1 might be the D (6 bases). This CDR3 is 15 amino acids long. V gave up 5 bases and J gave up 5 bases, with 18 bases separating them. Germline CDR1 and CDR2: SEHNR and FQNEAQ (reference sequence). CDR3 nucleotides: TGTGCCAGCAGCCTCCCTGGACAGCCGTTATATGGCTACACCTTC. It encodes CASSLPGQPLYGYTF.

The V gene is TRBV12-5, the J gene TRBJ2-1; TRBD2 aligns across 10 bases. The trim removed 4 bases at V and 2 bases at J, leaving 5 bases unmatched. Germline V gene lookup returns CDR1 LGHNT and CDR2 FRNRAP. The CDR3 is 16 residues long. CDR3: CASGSSLAGTYNEQFF. CDR3 bases: TGTGCTAGTGGTTCCTCACTAGCGGGAACCTACAATGAGCAGTTCTTC. Together with reference TRBV12-5 and TRBJ2-1, the CDR3 gives the full variable domain: DARVTQTPRHKVTEMGQEVTMRCQPILGHNTVFWYRQTMMQGLELLAYFRNRAPLDDSGMPKDRFSAEMPDATLATLKIQPSEPRDSAVYFCASGSSLAGTYNEQFFGPGTRLTVL.